Sequencing of this T cell receptor (delta chain) was carried out in a study of gamma-delta T cells after stem cell transplantation. This clone turned up a few times. For this DNA, TCRdb reports the protein of a much larger clone, which diverges at residue 11, most likely from a read error; the protein presented here is translated directly from the DNA. With CATT, TCRdb re-called clones from the RT-PCR reads. The sample includes approximately 2,000 delta-chain clones, more than 15% of them seen just once. The V and J ends lost 0 bases and 0 bases respectively, with 26 bases between them. This CDR3 region has 21 residues. Germline V CDR1 and CDR2: TSWWSYY, QGS.

The sample was gamma-delta T cells. The TCR was taken from a human donor. It is not recorded whose cells these are; they may come from a transplant donor. The V gene is TRDV1, the J gene TRDJ1; a weak D match, TRDD3 (7 bases). As DNA, the CDR3 is TGTGCTCTTGGGGAACTTCGGGGACCTTCCCCCCTAGGGGGATACACCGATAAACTCATCTTT. As protein: CALGELRGPSPLGGYTDKLIF.